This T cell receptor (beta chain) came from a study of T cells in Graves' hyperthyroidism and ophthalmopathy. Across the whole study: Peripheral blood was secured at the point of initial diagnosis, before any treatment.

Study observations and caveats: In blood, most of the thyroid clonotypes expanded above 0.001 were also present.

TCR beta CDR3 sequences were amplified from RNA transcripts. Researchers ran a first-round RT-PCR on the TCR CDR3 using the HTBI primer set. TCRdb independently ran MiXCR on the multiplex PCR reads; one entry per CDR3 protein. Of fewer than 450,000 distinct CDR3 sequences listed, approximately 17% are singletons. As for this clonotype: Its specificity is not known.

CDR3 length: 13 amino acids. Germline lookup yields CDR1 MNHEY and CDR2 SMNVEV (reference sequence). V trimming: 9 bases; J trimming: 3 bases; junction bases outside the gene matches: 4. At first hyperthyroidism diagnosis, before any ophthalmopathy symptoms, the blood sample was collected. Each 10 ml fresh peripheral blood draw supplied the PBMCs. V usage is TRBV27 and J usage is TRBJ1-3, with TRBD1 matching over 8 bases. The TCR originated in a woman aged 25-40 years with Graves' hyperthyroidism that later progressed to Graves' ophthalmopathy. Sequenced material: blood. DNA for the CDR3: TGTGCCAGAGCGACAGGGGTTGGAAACACCATATATTTT. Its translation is CARATGVGNTIYF.